This T cell receptor beta chain was identified in a study of memory CD4+ T cells and cytomegalovirus serostatus. As regards this clone: The antigen remains undetermined.

Study findings and constraints: Of more than 150 reported CMV TCRbeta sequences, about 70 were found in memory CD4+ repertoires.

Some clones are missing from TCRdb's copy, which holds only in-frame ones; the method was immunoSEQ multiplex PCR. The data show roughly 50,000 clones, with less than 85% seen just once and about 0.82% held by the top ten. Germline V CDR1 and CDR2: MNHEY, SMNVEV (reference sequence). CDR3 length equals 14 residues. V shed 3 bases and J shed 5 bases, with 8 bases lying between them. Single viable CD3+CD4+CD8-CD45RO+ cells were sorted as the memory CD4+ T cells. The chain couples TRBV27 to TRBJ1-6, with D uncertain. Sequenced sample: memory CD4+ T cells from blood. The TCR originated in an adult in good health and CMV-seronegative. CDR3 in amino acids: CASSLTPHNSPLHF. The CDR3 bases are TGTGCCAGCAGTTTGACGCCACATAATTCACCCCTCCACTTT.